The sequence of this T cell receptor (beta chain) was determined in a study of CD8 T cells in ankylosing spondylitis. TCRdb re-called the 5' RACE reads through MiXCR, storing one row per CDR3 protein. This table has some 200,000 distinct CDR3 sequences, about a quarter appearing once. This clonotype was recorded many times. The germline V and J ends were trimmed by 4 bases and 3 bases, with 11 bases remaining between them. Germline V gene sequence: CDR1 SGHNT, CDR2 YYREEE (reference sequence). This CDR3 has 13 amino acids. This clonotype was obtained from a male donor with ankylosing spondylitis or in good health (not recorded which). The sequencing input was blood, either unsorted or a sorted T cell fraction (not recorded which). The chain recombines TRBV5-4 with TRBJ2-7; D is ambiguous. The CDR3 sequence: CASSLDIYYEQYF. CDR3 sequence (DNA): TGTGCCAGCAGCCTAGACATCTACTACGAGCAGTACTTC.